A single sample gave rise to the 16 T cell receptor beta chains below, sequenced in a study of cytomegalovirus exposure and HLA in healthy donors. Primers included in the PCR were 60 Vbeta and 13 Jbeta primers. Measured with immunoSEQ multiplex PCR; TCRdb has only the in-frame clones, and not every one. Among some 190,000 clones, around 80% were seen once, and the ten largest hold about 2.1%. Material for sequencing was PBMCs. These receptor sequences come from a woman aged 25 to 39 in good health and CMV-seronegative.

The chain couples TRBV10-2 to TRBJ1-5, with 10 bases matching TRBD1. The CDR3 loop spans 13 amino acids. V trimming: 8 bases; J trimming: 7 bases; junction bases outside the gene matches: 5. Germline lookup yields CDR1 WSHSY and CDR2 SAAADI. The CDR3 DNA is TGCGCCAGCGCTGGACAGGGGGGACAGCCCCAGCATTTT. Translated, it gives CASAGQGGQPQHF.

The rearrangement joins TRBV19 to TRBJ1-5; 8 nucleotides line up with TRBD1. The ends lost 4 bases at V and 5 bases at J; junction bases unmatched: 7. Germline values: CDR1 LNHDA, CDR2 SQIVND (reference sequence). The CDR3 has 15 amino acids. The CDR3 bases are TGTGCCAGTAGTAGGACAGGGTTCGGGCATCAGCCCCAGCATTTT. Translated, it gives CASSRTGFGHQPQHF.

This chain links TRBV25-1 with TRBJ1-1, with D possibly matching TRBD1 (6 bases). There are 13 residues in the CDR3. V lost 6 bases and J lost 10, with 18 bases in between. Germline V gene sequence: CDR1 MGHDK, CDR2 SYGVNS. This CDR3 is CASRDRVRGGAFF. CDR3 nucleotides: TGTGCCAGCAGGGACCGTGTGAGGGGGGGAGCTTTCTTT.

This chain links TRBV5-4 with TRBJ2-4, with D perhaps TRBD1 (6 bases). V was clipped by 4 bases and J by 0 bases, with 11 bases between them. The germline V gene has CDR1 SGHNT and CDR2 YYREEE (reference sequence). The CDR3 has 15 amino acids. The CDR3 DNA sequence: TGTGCCAGCAGCAGAGAACAGGGAGCCAAAAACATTCAGTACTTC. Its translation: CASSREQGAKNIQYF.

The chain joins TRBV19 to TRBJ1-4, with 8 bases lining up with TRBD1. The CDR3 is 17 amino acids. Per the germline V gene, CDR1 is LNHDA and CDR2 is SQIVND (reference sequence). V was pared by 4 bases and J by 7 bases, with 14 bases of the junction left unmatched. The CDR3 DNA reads TGTGCCAGTAGTACTAAGCACGGGACAGGTCGCATTGAAAAACTGTTTTTT. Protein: CASSTKHGTGRIEKLFF.

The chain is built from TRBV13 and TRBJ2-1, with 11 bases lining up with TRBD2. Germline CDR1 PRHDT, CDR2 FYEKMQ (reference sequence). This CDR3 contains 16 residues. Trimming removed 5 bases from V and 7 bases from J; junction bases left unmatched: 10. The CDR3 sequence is CASSADLAGGGNEQFF. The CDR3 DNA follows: TGTGCCAGCAGCGCCGACCTAGCGGGGGGCGGTAATGAGCAGTTCTTC.

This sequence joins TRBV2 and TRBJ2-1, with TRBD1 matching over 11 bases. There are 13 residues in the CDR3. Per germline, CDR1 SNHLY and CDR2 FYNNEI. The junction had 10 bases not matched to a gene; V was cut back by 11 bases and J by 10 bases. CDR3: CAGGTGGYREQFF. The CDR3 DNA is TGTGCCGGAGGGACAGGGGGATATCGGGAGCAGTTCTTC.

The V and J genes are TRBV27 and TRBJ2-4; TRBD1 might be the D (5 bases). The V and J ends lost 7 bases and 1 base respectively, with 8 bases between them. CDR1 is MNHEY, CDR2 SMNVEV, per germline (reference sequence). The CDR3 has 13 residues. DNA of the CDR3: TGTGCCAGCAAGTCAGGGGCCAAAAACATTCAGTACTTC. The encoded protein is CASKSGAKNIQYF.

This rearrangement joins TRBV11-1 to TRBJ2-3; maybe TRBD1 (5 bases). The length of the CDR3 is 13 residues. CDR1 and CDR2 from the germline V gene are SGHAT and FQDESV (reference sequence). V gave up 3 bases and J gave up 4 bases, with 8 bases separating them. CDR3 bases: TGTGCCAGCAGCTTCCTCAGGGCAGATACGCAGTATTTT. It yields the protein CASSFLRADTQYF.

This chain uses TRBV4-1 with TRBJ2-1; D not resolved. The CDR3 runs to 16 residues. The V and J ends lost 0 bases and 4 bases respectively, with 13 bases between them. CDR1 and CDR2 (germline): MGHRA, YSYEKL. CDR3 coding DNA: TGCGCCAGCAGCCAAGATGCGGCGGAGAGATACAATGAGCAGTTCTTC. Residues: CASSQDAAERYNEQFF.

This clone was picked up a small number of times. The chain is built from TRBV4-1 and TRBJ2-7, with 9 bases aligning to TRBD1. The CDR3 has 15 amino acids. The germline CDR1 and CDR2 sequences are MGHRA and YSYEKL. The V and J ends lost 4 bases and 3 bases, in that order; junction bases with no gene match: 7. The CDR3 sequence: CASSLSGQGNYEQYF. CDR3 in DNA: TGCGCCAGCAGCCTCTCGGGACAGGGTAACTACGAGCAGTACTTC.

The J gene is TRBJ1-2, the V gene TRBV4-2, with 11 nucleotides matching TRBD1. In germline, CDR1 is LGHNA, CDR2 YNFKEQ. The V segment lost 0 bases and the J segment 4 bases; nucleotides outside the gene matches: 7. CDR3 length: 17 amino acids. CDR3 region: CASSQEDGTGGPYGYTF. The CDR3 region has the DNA TGTGCCAGCAGCCAAGAAGATGGGACAGGGGGACCCTATGGCTACACCTTC.

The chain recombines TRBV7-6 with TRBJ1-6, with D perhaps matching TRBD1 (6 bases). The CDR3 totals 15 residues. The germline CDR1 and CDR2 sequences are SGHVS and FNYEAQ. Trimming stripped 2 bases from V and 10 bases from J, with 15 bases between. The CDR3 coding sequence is TGTGCCAGCAGCTTAAGGTCAGGGGTTGGGTCACCCCTCCACTTT. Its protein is CASSLRSGVGSPLHF.

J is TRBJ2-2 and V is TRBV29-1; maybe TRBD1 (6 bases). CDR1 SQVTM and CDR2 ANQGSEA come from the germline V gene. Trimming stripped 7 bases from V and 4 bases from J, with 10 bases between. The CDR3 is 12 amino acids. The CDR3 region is CSGFRGTGELFF. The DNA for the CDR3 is TGCAGCGGATTCAGGGGCACCGGGGAGCTGTTTTTT.

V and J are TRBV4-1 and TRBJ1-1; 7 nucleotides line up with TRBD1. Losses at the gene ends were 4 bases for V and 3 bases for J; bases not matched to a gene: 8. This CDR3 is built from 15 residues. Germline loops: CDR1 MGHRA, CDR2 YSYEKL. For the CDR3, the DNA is TGCGCCAGCAGCCTTGGGACAGACACCGACACTGAAGCTTTCTTT. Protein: CASSLGTDTDTEAFF.

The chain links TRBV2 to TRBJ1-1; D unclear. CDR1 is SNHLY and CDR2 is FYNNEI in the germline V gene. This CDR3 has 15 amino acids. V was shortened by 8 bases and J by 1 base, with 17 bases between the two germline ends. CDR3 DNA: TGTGCCAGCCAGAGAGTCCGGGATTCGAACACTGAAGCTTTCTTT. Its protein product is CASQRVRDSNTEAFF. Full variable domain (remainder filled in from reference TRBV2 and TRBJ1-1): EPEVTQTPSHQVTQMGQEVILRCVPISNHLYFYWYRQILGQKVEFLVSFYNNEISEKSEIFDDQFSVERPDGSNFTLKIRSTKLEDSAMYFCASQRVRDSNTEAFFGQGTRLTVV.